Each of the 32 T cell receptor beta chains below was sequenced from the same sample in a study of spatial heterogeneity in lung cancer. Described time point: blood at routine non-recurrence follow-up after resection. From tumor, nontumor lung or frozen PBMC, whole RNA was taken unsorted for sequencing. In TCRdb, the 5' RACE reads were re-called with MiXCR into one record per CDR3 protein. Here the sample spans about 26,000 distinct CDR3 sequences, 4.5% to 7.5% being singletons. Material: PBMCs, obtained at follow-up. These receptors were obtained from a male donor with early-stage non-small cell lung cancer.

This clonotype appeared a few times. The rearrangement uses TRBV18 and TRBJ1-1; D call uncertain. The CDR3 contains 14 residues. V shed 2 bases and J shed 2 bases, with 9 bases lying between them. The germline V gene has CDR1 KGHSH and CDR2 LQKENI. CDR3 protein: CASSPDKDNTEAFF. The CDR3 coding sequence is TGTGCCAGCTCACCAGATAAAGACAACACTGAAGCTTTCTTT.

This clonotype was found many times. This chain connects TRBV21-1 to TRBJ2-5; no check of the table's D call, TRBD1, against the DNA was made. TRBV21-1 is a listed pseudogene. The CDR3 is 16 amino acids. For the CDR3, the DNA is TGTGCCAGCAGCAAAGTTGGACGGCGCCCGATAGAGACCCAGTACTTC. Its protein is CASSKVGRRPIETQYF.

This clonotype was counted between two and nine times. J is TRBJ1-4 and V is TRBV18; 9 bases map to TRBD1. V lost 8 bases and J lost 7; bases outside the gene matches: 5. Looked up from germline, CDR1 is KGHSH and CDR2 is LQKENI. The CDR3 spans 13 residues. CDR3 DNA sequence: TGTGCCAGCACGGACAGGGGCTTTGAAAAACTGTTTTTT. Its protein is CASTDRGFEKLFF.

This clonotype came up a few times. J is TRBJ1-1 and V is TRBV12-3 or TRBV12-4; D uncertain. V gave up 3 bases and J gave up 0 bases, with 8 bases separating them. The CDR3 has 14 amino acids. DNA of the CDR3: TGTGCCAGCAGTTTGGGCAGCATGAACACTGAAGCTTTCTTT. This translates into CASSLGSMNTEAFF.

There are many counts of this clonotype. The rearrangement links TRBV9 to TRBJ1-2; TRBD1 agrees at 7 bases. J gave up 8 bases and V 4 bases, and 8 bases lay outside the gene matches. The CDR3 runs 13 residues. Germline CDR1 SGDLS, CDR2 YYNGEE. CDR3 protein: CASSPQGYGGYTF. CDR3 nucleotides: TGTGCCAGCAGCCCACAGGGGTATGGCGGCTACACCTTC. Combining the CDR3 with reference TRBV9 and TRBJ1-2 gives the whole variable domain DSGVTQTPKHLITATGQRVTLRCSPRSGDLSVYWYQQSLDQGLQFLIQYYNGEERAKGNILERFSAQQFPDLHSELNLSSLELGDSALYFCASSPQGYGGYTFGSGTRLTVV.

This clonotype was found many times. The rearrangement joins TRBV2 to TRBJ2-3; TRBD2 agrees at 13 bases. Trimming cost V 6 bases and J 5 bases; bases outside gene matches: 5. Germline V gives CDR1 SNHLY, CDR2 FYNNEI. This CDR3 contains 15 residues. CDR3 region: CASSGTSGTGDTQYF. The CDR3 bases are TGTGCCAGCAGCGGGACTAGCGGGACGGGAGATACGCAGTATTTT.

This clonotype was recorded a few times. The chain uses TRBV29-1 and TRBJ2-7; D unclear. The V gene lost 2 bases and the J gene lost 0 bases, with 2 bases spanning the gap. Germline assignment: CDR1 SQVTM and CDR2 ANQGSEA. CDR3 length: 11 residues. CDR3 DNA: TGCAGCGTTGAACACTCCTACGAGCAGTACTTC. Translating gives CSVEHSYEQYF.

The sample holds many counts of this clonotype. The chain has TRBV7-3 and TRBJ2-1; TRBD1 matches 7 bases. V gave up 7 bases and J gave up 6 bases; unmatched junction bases: 6. Germline CDR1 is SGHTA and CDR2 is FQGTGA. CDR3 length: 13 residues. CDR3 sequence (DNA): TGTGCCAGCACCCTAACAGGGGTCAATGAGCAGTTCTTC. Its protein product is CASTLTGVNEQFF.

The table lists this clonotype with many counts. The rearrangement uses TRBV29-1 and TRBJ2-5; TRBD2 matches at 9 bases. J gave up 2 bases and V 4 bases, and 5 bases lay outside the gene matches. The CDR3 consists of 14 residues. Germline loops: CDR1 SQVTM, CDR2 ANQGSEA. The CDR3 sequence: CSVVARGGQETQYF. The CDR3 nucleotides read TGCAGCGTTGTCGCGCGGGGGGGTCAAGAGACCCAGTACTTC. Filled out from reference TRBV29-1 and TRBJ2-5, the complete variable domain reads SAVISQKPSRDICQRGTSLTIQCQVDSQVTMMFWYRQQPGQSLTLIATANQGSEATYESGFVIDKFPISRPNLTFSTLTVSNMSPEDSSIYLCSVVARGGQETQYFGPGTRLLVL.

This clonotype was counted ten times or more. This chain links TRBV14 with TRBJ2-7, with TRBD1 as a possible D gene (6 bases). CDR3 length: 14 amino acids. Germline CDR1 reads SGHDN; CDR2 reads FVKESK. V was cut by 3 bases and J by 0 bases, with 9 bases left in between. The CDR3 DNA reads as TGTGCCAGCAGCCATCAGGGGCGCTCCTACGAGCAGTACTTC. Translation: CASSHQGRSYEQYF. Supplemented by reference TRBV14 and TRBJ2-7, the full variable domain reads EAGVTQFPSHSVIEKGQTVTLRCDPISGHDNLYWYRRVMGKEIKFLLHFVKESKQDESGMPNNRFLAERTGGTYSTLKVQPAELEDSGVYFCASSHQGRSYEQYFGPGTRLTVT.

At least ten counts were recorded for this clonotype. The genes are TRBV11-1 and TRBJ2-3, with 8 bases identical to TRBD2. CDR3 length: 16 amino acids. Germline V lookup: CDR1 SGHAT, CDR2 FQDESV (reference sequence). Losses at the gene ends were 3 bases for V and 3 bases for J; bases not matched to a gene: 8. The CDR3 spells CASSLTGGPITDTQYF. The CDR3 DNA follows: TGTGCCAGCAGCTTGACGGGAGGGCCAATTACAGATACGCAGTATTTT. The variable domain in full, completed from reference TRBV11-1 and TRBJ2-3, reads EAEVAQSPRYKITEKSQAVAFWCDPISGHATLYWYRQILGQGPELLVQFQDESVVDDSQLPKDRFSAERLKGVDSTLKIQPAELGDSAMYLCASSLTGGPITDTQYFGPGTRLTVL.

This clonotype has at least ten counts. The rearrangement joins TRBV29-1 to TRBJ1-2, with TRBD1 matching over 7 bases. The germline CDR1 and CDR2 sequences are SQVTM and ANQGSEA. The J segment lost 4 bases and the V segment lost 6 bases, leaving 8 bases of the junction unmatched. The CDR3 contains 13 residues. CDR3 loop: CSVNTGDTYGYTF. CDR3 sequence (DNA): TGCAGCGTCAATACAGGGGATACCTATGGCTACACCTTC.

This clonotype was observed many times. The chain has TRBV7-9 and TRBJ2-7; D may be TRBD2 (6 bases). The germline V and J ends were trimmed by 5 bases and 3 bases, with 17 bases remaining between them. The CDR3 consists of 15 residues. In germline, CDR1 is SEHNR, CDR2 FQNEAQ (reference sequence). In DNA, the CDR3 is TGTGCCAGCAGCCCAGGCCGACTAGTAGGCTACGAGCAGTACGTC. Its translation: CASSPGRLVGYEQYV.

This clonotype was found many times. V gene TRBV3-1 combines with J gene TRBJ1-2; no clear D. The length of the CDR3 is 11 residues. CDR1 and CDR2 from the germline V gene are LGHDT and YNNKEL (reference sequence). V dropped 2 bases and J dropped 8 bases, with 6 bases sitting between them. The CDR3 sequence: CASSQPGGYTF. The CDR3 nucleotides read TGTGCCAGCAGCCAACCAGGCGGCTACACCTTC.

The J gene is TRBJ1-2, the V gene TRBV7-9, with D uncertain. This CDR3 has 15 amino acids. CDR1 and CDR2 (germline): SEHNR, FQNEAQ (reference sequence). Trimming removed 1 base from V and 0 bases from J, with 9 bases in between. The CDR3 sequence: CASSLVAAPNYGYTF. DNA for the CDR3: TGTGCCAGCAGCTTAGTAGCAGCCCCTAACTATGGCTACACCTTC.

This clonotype has only a few counts. The CDR3 region is CASALKSNHEQYF. CDR3 sequence (DNA): TGTGCCAGCGCACTTAAATCCAACCACGAGCAGTACTTC. V gene TRBV6-5 combines with J gene TRBJ2-7, with unresolved D. V shed 8 bases and J shed 5 bases, with 16 bases lying between them. In germline, CDR1 is MNHEY, CDR2 SVGAGI. The CDR3 is 13 residues long.

This clonotype was picked up a small number of times. This chain uses TRBV5-1 with TRBJ2-3, with D possibly matching TRBD2 (6 bases). The V and J ends lost 4 bases and 6 bases respectively, with 15 bases between them. Germline V lookup: CDR1 SGHRS, CDR2 YFSETQ. This CDR3 is 14 amino acids long. CDR3 region: CASSALSSADTQYF. The CDR3 nucleotides read TGCGCCAGCAGCGCCCTCTCTAGCGCCGATACGCAGTATTTT.

This clonotype was seen repeatedly, ten times or more. The chain has TRBV7-6 and TRBJ2-1, with 7 bases lining up with TRBD2. The CDR3 is 16 amino acids. The ends lost 5 bases at V and 8 bases at J; junction bases unmatched: 15. Germline V CDR1 and CDR2: SGHVS, FNYEAQ. CDR3 protein: CASSLGRADRHDEQFF. Written as DNA, the CDR3 is TGTGCCAGCAGCCTAGGGAGGGCTGATCGCCATGATGAGCAGTTCTTC.

The sample holds many counts of this clonotype. The V and J genes are TRBV7-6 and TRBJ2-3; no definite D call. Trimming pared 5 bases from V and 2 bases from J, leaving 11 bases between. The CDR3 has 14 residues. CDR1 is SGHVS, CDR2 FNYEAQ, per germline. CDR3 in DNA: TGTGCCAGCAGCCTTTCAGACCCCACAGATACGCAGTATTTT. Protein product: CASSLSDPTDTQYF.

This clonotype has more than one count but fewer than ten. The V gene is TRBV5-1, the J gene TRBJ2-3, with D perhaps TRBD1 (6 bases). Per germline, CDR1 SGHRS and CDR2 YFSETQ. The CDR3 covers 15 residues. Trimming cost V 7 bases and J 2 bases, with 17 bases left between them. DNA of the CDR3: TGCGCCAGCCGCCCCTCTGGGGGCCACACAGATACGCAGTATTTT. This sequence encodes CASRPSGGHTDTQYF. Drawing the rest from reference TRBV5-1 and TRBJ2-3, the complete variable domain is KAGVTQTPRYLIKTRGQQVTLSCSPISGHRSVSWYQQTPGQGLQFLFEYFSETQRNKGNFPGRFSGRQFSNSRSEMNVSTLELGDSALYLCASRPSGGHTDTQYFGPGTRLTVL.

The rearrangement uses TRBV6-5 and TRBJ2-7, with D possibly called TRBD1 or TRBD2 (5 bases each). The length of the CDR3 is 15 residues. Per the germline V gene, CDR1 is MNHEY and CDR2 is SVGAGI. V was trimmed by 5 bases and J by 3 bases, leaving 17 bases between them. The CDR3 DNA reads TGTGCCAGCAGTAGACAGACGTCGGGATTCTACGAGCAGTACGTC. Protein: CASSRQTSGFYEQYV.

The table lists this clonotype with many counts. The genes are TRBV5-1 and TRBJ1-1, with D perhaps matching TRBD1 (5 bases). Trimming took off 0 bases at V and 5 bases at J, with 17 bases between the two ends. Germline lookup yields CDR1 SGHRS and CDR2 YFSETQ. This CDR3 is 16 amino acids long. The CDR3 sequence is CASSLGFIGAGTEAFF. In nucleotides, the CDR3 is TGCGCCAGCAGCTTGGGTTTTATCGGGGCTGGGACTGAAGCTTTCTTT.

The V call is TRBV24-1, the J call TRBJ2-1; TRBD1 agrees at 7 bases. The CDR3 is made up of 16 amino acids. Germline V lookup: CDR1 KGHDR, CDR2 SFDVKD. V shed 0 bases and J 4 bases; nucleotides not matched to a gene: 5. In nucleotides, the CDR3 is TGTGCCACCAGTGATTTGCGAGGGGGCGCGTACAATGAGCAGTTCTTC. The encoded protein is CATSDLRGGAYNEQFF.

In its sample, this clonotype was seen many times. This chain links TRBV19 with TRBJ1-1; 8 nucleotides agree with TRBD1. V dropped 5 bases and J dropped 8; count of bases not matched to a gene: 13. The V gene's germline CDR1 is LNHDA and CDR2 SQIVND (reference sequence). This CDR3 region has 15 residues. CDR3 residues: CASSSHQGAIGEAFF. DNA for the CDR3: TGTGCCAGTAGTTCTCACCAGGGGGCGATCGGGGAAGCTTTCTTT.

This clonotype was recorded at least ten times. The chain is built from TRBV30 and TRBJ1-1; D is unclear. The CDR3 consists of 15 residues. The V end lost 0 bases, the J end lost 5 bases, and 16 bases lay between the germline ends. CDR1 and CDR2 from the germline V gene are GTSNPN and SVGIG (reference sequence). DNA for the CDR3: TGTGCCTGGAGTGTTGGAACTGTGAGCGTAACTGAAGCTTTCTTT. It translates to CAWSVGTVSVTEAFF.

This rearrangement joins TRBV15 to TRBJ2-3; 9 bases map to TRBD1. This CDR3 contains 15 residues. V shed 1 base and J 6 bases; nucleotides not matched to a gene: 5. Germline CDR1 and CDR2: LNHNV and YYDKDF (reference sequence). CDR3 in amino acids: CATSRAPGQGDTQYF. The DNA for the CDR3 is TGTGCCACCAGCAGAGCACCGGGACAGGGCGATACGCAGTATTTT. Full variable domain (outside the CDR3, taken from reference TRBV15 and TRBJ2-3): DAMVIQNPRYQVTQFGKPVTLSCSQTLNHNVMYWYQQKSSQAPKLLFHYYDKDFNNEADTPDNFQSRRPNTSFCFLDIRSPGLGDTAMYLCATSRAPGQGDTQYFGPGTRLTVL.

The table lists this clonotype with many counts. This chain links TRBV20-1 with TRBJ2-1, with 7 bases aligning to TRBD1. Per the germline V gene, CDR1 is DFQATT and CDR2 is SNEGSKA (reference sequence). The CDR3 length is 13 residues. V dropped 1 base and J dropped 4; count of bases not matched to a gene: 1. This CDR3 is CSARGGQYNEQFF. The CDR3 coding sequence is TGCAGTGCTAGAGGGGGACAGTACAATGAGCAGTTCTTC.

For the CDR3, the DNA is TGTGCCAGCTCACTCGGACAGGTCAATCAGCCCCAGCATTTT. It codes for CASSLGQVNQPQHF. V gene TRBV18 combines with J gene TRBJ1-5, with 7 bases that match TRBD1. The trim removed 4 bases at V and 3 bases at J, leaving 3 bases unmatched. CDR1 and CDR2 from the germline V gene are KGHSH and LQKENI. The CDR3 extends over 14 amino acids. Looking up the rest from reference TRBV18 and TRBJ1-5 gives the full variable domain: NAGVMQNPRHLVRRRGQEARLRCSPMKGHSHVYWYRQLPEEGLKFMVYLQKENIIDESGMPKERFSAEFPKEGPSILRIQQVVRGDSAAYFCASSLGQVNQPQHFGDGTRLSIL.

This clonotype was seen ten or more times. The rearrangement uses TRBV10-3 and TRBJ1-1; D ambiguous. Germline V gene sequence: CDR1 ENHRY, CDR2 SYGVKD. V gave up 7 bases and J gave up 0 bases, with 9 bases separating them. The CDR3 loop spans 13 amino acids. CDR3 nucleotides: TGTGCCATCAAGCAGTCACTGAACACTGAAGCTTTCTTT. Protein sequence: CAIKQSLNTEAFF.

Points on this clonotype: One junction end does not reproduce the germline sequence, and a read error may be involved. This chain uses TRBV5-1 with TRBJ2-1; weak D call: TRBD2 (5 bases). CDR1 is SGHRS, CDR2 YFSETQ, per germline. The length of the CDR3 is 15 residues. In nucleotides, the CDR3 is TGCGCCAGCAACTTGGGGAGTGTGGATTGGAATGAGCAGTTCTTC. Its protein is CASNLGSVDWNEQFF.

This clonotype was recorded a few times. The chain is built from TRBV9 and TRBJ2-2; 14 nucleotides agree with TRBD2. The trim removed 2 bases at V and 4 bases at J, leaving 7 bases unmatched. Germline CDR1 is SGDLS and CDR2 is YYNGEE. The CDR3 length is 18 residues. The CDR3 sequence is CASSVETSGGESTGELFF. As DNA, the CDR3 is TGTGCCAGCAGCGTCGAGACTAGCGGGGGGGAATCCACCGGGGAGCTGTTTTTT.

This chain uses TRBV7-9 with TRBJ1-4; 8 bases agree with TRBD1. The trim removed 4 bases at V and 6 bases at J, leaving 7 bases unmatched. Germline loops: CDR1 SEHNR, CDR2 FQNEAQ (reference sequence). The CDR3 is made up of 15 amino acids. DNA of the CDR3: TGTGCCAGCAGCTCCGGACAGGGAGTTGATGAAAAACTGTTTTTT. It encodes CASSSGQGVDEKLFF. Full variable domain (remainder filled in from reference TRBV7-9 and TRBJ1-4): DTGVSQNPRHKITKRGQNVTFRCDPISEHNRLYWYRQTLGQGPEFLTYFQNEAQLEKSRLLSDRFSAERPKGSFSTLEIQRTEQGDSAMYLCASSSGQGVDEKLFFGSGTQLSVL.